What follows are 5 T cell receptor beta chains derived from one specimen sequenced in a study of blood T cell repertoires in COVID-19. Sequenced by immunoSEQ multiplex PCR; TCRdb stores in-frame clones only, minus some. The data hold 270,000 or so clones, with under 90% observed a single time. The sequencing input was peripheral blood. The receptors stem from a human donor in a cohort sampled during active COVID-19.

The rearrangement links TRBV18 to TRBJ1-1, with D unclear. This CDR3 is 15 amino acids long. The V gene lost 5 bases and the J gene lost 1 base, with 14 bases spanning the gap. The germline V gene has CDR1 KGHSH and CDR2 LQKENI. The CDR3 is CASSVSALKNTEAFF. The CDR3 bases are TGTGCCAGCTCAGTTTCCGCACTGAAGAACACTGAAGCTTTCTTT.

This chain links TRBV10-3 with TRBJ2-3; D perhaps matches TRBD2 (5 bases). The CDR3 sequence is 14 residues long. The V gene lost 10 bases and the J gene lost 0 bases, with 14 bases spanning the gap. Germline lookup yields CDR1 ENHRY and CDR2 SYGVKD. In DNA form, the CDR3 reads TGTGCCACCCGGCTAGCTCTTAGCACAGATACGCAGTATTTT. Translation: CATRLALSTDTQYF.

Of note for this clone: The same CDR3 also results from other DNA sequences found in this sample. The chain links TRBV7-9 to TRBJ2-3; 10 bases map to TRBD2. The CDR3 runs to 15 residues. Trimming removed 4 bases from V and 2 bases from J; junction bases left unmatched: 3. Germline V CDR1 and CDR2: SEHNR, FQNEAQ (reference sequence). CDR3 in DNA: TGTGCCAGCAGCTCTAGCGGGGGTTCCACAGATACGCAGTATTTT. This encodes CASSSSGGSTDTQYF. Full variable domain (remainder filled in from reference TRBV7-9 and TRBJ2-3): DTGVSQNPRHKITKRGQNVTFRCDPISEHNRLYWYRQTLGQGPEFLTYFQNEAQLEKSRLLSDRFSAERPKGSFSTLEIQRTEQGDSAMYLCASSSSGGSTDTQYFGPGTRLTVL.

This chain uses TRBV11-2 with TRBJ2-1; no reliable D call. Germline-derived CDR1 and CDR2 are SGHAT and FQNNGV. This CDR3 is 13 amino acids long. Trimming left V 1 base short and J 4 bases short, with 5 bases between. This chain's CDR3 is CASSLAQYNEQFF. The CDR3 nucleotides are TGTGCCAGCAGCTTAGCCCAGTACAATGAGCAGTTCTTC.

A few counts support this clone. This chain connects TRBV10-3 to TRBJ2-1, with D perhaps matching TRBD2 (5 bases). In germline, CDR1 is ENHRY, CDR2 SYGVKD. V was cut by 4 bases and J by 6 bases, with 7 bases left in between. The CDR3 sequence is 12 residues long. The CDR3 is CAISVGGNEQFF. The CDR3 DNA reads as TGTGCCATCAGTGTAGGAGGCAATGAGCAGTTCTTC.